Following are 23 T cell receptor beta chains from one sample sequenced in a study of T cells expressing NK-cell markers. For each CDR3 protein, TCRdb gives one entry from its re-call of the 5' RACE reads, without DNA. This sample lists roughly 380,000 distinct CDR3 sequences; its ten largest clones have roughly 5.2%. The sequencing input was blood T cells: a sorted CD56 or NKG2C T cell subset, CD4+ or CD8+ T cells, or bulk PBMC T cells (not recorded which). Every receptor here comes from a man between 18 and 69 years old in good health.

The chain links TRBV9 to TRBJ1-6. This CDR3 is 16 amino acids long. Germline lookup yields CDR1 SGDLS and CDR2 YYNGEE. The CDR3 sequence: CASSPSGSSYNSPLHF.

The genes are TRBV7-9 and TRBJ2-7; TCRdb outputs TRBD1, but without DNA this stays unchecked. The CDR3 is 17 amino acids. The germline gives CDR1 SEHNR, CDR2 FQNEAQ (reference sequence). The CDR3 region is CASSFAATGVFSYEQYF.

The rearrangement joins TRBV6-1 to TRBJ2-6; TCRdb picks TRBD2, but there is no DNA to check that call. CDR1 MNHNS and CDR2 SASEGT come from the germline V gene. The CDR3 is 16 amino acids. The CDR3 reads CASRRGASSGANVLTF.

CDR3 sequence: CASSLMERGGSLVQFF. The chain recombines TRBV5-1 with TRBJ2-1; TCRdb gives TRBD2 as the D gene, but with no DNA this cannot be confirmed. The CDR3 sequence is 16 residues long. The germline V gene has CDR1 SGHRS and CDR2 YFSETQ.

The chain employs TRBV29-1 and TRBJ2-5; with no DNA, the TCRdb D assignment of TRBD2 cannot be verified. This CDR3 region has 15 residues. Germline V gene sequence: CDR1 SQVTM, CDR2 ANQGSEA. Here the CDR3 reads CSANLGASGVQTQYF.

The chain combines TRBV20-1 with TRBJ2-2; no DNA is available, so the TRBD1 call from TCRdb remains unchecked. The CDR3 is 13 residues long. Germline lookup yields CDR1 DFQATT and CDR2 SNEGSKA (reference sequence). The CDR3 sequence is CSVRGINTGELFF.

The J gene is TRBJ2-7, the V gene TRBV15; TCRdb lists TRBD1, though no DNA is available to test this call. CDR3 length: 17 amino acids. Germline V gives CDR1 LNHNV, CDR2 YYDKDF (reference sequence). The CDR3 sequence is CATSRDRPDRGGYEQYF.

The CDR3 sequence: CASSLSSGGTYEQYF. The rearrangement joins TRBV27 to TRBJ2-7; the D call of TRBD2 rests on TCRdb alone, since no DNA is present to check it. CDR1 and CDR2 from the germline V gene are MNHEY and SMNVEV (reference sequence). CDR3 length: 15 amino acids.

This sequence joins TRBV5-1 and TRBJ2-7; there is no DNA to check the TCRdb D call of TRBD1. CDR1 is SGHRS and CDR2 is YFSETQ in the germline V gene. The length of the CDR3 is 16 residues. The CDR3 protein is CASSSHVGGGSYEQYF.

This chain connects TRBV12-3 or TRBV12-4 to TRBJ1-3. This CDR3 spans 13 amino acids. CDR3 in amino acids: CASARGVGNTIYF.

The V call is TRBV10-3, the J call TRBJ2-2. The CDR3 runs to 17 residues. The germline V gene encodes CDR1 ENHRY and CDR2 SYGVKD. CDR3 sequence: CASSETTGSRLTGELFF.

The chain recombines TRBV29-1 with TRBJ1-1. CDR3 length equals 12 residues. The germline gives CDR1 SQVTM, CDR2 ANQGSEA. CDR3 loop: CSVERVVAEAFF.

The CDR3 sequence: CSAVFGRGNTEAFF. The genes are TRBV20-1 and TRBJ1-1; absent DNA, TCRdb's TRBD1 call cannot be checked. Germline-derived CDR1 and CDR2 are DFQATT and SNEGSKA (reference sequence). The CDR3 sequence is 14 residues long.

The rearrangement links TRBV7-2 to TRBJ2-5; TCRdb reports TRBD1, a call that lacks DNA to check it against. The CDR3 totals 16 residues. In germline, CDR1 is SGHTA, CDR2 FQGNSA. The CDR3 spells CASNYKRAGGVETQYF.

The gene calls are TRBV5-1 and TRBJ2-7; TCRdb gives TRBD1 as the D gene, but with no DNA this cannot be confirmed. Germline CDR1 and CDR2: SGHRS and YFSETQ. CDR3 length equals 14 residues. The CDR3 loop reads CASSLLSGTYEQYF.

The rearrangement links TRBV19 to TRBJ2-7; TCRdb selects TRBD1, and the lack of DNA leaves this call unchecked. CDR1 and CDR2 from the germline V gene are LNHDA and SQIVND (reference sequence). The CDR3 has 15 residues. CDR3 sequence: CASSQFPGQGFEQYF. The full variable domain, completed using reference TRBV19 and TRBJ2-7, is DGGITQSPKYLFRKEGQNVTLSCEQNLNHDAMYWYRQDPGQGLRLIYYSQIVNDFQKGDIAEGYSVSREKKESFPLTVTSAQKNPTAFYLCASSQFPGQGFEQYFGPGTRLTVT.

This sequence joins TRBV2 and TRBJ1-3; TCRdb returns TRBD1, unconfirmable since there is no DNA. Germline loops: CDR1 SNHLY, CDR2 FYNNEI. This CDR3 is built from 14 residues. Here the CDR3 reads CASSQTASGNTIYF.

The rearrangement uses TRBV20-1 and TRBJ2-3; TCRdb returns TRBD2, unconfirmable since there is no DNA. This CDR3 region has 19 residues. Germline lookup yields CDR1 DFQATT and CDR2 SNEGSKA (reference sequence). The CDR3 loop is CSARRLAGGPTSSTDTQYF.

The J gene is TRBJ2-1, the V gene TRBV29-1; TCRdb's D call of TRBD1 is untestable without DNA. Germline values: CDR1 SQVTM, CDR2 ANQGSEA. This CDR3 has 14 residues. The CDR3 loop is CSVVGTGGSLTEFF.

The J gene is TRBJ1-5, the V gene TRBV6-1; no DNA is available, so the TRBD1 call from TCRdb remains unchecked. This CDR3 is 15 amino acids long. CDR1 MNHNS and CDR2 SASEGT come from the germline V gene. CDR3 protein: CASSVSQGSGQPQHF.

The CDR3 reads CSVTNTGELFF. The genes are TRBV29-1 and TRBJ2-2. This CDR3 has 11 residues. Germline-derived CDR1 and CDR2 are SQVTM and ANQGSEA.

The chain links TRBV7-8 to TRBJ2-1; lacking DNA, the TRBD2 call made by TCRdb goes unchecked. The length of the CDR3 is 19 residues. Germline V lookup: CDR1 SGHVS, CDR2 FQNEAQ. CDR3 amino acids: CASSYGTSGGYSSYNEQFF.

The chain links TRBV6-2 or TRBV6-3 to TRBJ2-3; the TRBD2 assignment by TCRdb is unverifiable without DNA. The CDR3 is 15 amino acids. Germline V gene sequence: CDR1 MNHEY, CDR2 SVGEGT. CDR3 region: CASSYPPRGADTQYF.